Described below is a single T cell receptor beta chain sequence and its context. This record belongs to a study of shared T cell receptors in the human thymus. Some clones are missing from TCRdb's copy, which holds only in-frame ones; the method was immunoSEQ multiplex PCR. The sample contains hundreds of thousands of clones, about 90% of which appear only once. Another study also made use of these data, one on human thymus T cells. As that report states: Among the donors, all were healthy Finnish infants having corrective surgery for congenital heart defects. Thymus was obtained from resections taken during corrective heart surgery. Thymic and blood repertoires seemed to favor certain V and J genes. Thymic repertoires of unrelated individuals were reported in related research to overlap highly.

The sequenced sample was thymocytes. The TCR sequence derives from a boy under three years old with a congenital heart defect.

CDR3 nucleotides: TGCAGCGTTGGGGACAGGGGTTGGCATGAGCAGTTCTTC. It yields the protein CSVGDRGWHEQFF. This chain links TRBV29-1 with TRBJ2-1; 10 positions match TRBD1. Unmatched junction bases numbered 5, after V lost 4 bases and J lost 8 bases. The V gene's germline CDR1 is SQVTM and CDR2 ANQGSEA. This CDR3 contains 13 residues.